One and the same sample provided the 11 T cell receptor beta chains below, sequenced in a study of cytomegalovirus exposure and HLA in healthy donors. The PCR made use of 60 Vbeta and 13 Jbeta primers. Clones were read by immunoSEQ multiplex PCR, and TCRdb kept only the in-frame ones, dropping some. The table lists some 120,000 clones, about four fifths of them singletons, with 4.8% in the top ten. The sequenced material came from PBMCs. Receptors originate from a man in his thirties or forties in good health and CMV-seropositive.

This chain joins TRBV6-6 and TRBJ2-1; possibly TRBD1 for D (6 bases). The CDR3 spans 16 residues. The V gene's germline CDR1 is MNHNY and CDR2 SVGAGI (reference sequence). The V end was cut by 0 bases, the J end by 4 bases, with 13 bases between. This CDR3 is CASSYSTEQGYNEQFF. The CDR3 region has the DNA TGTGCCAGCAGTTACTCGACAGAGCAGGGGTACAATGAGCAGTTCTTC.

This chain links TRBV7-2 with TRBJ2-1; 8 bases agree with TRBD1. V shed 2 bases, J shed 5 bases, and the junction held 8 bases outside the gene matches. Germline V gives CDR1 SGHTA, CDR2 FQGNSA. The CDR3 sequence is 16 residues long. The CDR3 reads CASSLTFTGQDNEQFF. CDR3 bases: TGTGCCAGCAGCTTAACTTTCACGGGACAGGACAATGAGCAGTTCTTC. Full variable domain (missing parts from reference TRBV7-2 and TRBJ2-1): GAGVSQSPSNKVTEKGKDVELRCDPISGHTALYWYRQSLGQGLEFLIYFQGNSAPDKSGLPSDRFSAERTGGSVSTLTIQRTQQEDSAVYLCASSLTFTGQDNEQFFGPGTRLTVL.

The gene calls are TRBV6-1 and TRBJ2-1; perhaps TRBD1 as D (5 bases). The V end lost 3 bases, the J end lost 0 bases, and 12 bases lay between the germline ends. The CDR3 runs to 16 residues. The V gene's germline CDR1 is MNHNS and CDR2 SASEGT. The CDR3 DNA sequence: TGTGCCAGCAGTGATCCCCAAGGGGACTCCTACAATGAGCAGTTCTTC. Encoded protein: CASSDPQGDSYNEQFF.

This clone came up once. This sequence joins TRBV28 and TRBJ1-2, with TRBD1 matching over 7 bases. Trimming removed 11 bases from V and 3 bases from J; junction bases left unmatched: 6. The CDR3 covers 12 residues. Looked up from germline, CDR1 is MDHEN and CDR2 is SYDVKM. CDR3 sequence (DNA): TGTGCCGCACATCAGGGGGACTATGGCTACACCTTC. Its protein product is CAAHQGDYGYTF.

The chain has TRBV7-8 and TRBJ2-7; unclear D gene. The germline V gene has CDR1 SGHVS and CDR2 FQNEAQ. V lost 5 bases to trimming and J lost 2 bases, with 4 bases between them. The CDR3 spans 11 residues. CDR3 sequence: CASSLTYEQYF. The CDR3 nucleotides are TGTGCCAGCAGCCTTACCTACGAGCAGTACTTC.

In regard to this clone: The same CDR3 arises from other DNA sequences in this sample as well. The chain is built from TRBV5-1 and TRBJ1-1; D gene unclear. Trimming removed 2 bases at V and 1 base at J, with 9 bases between. CDR3 length: 14 residues. Germline CDR1 is SGHRS and CDR2 is YFSETQ. CDR3 region: CASSLRQGNTEAFF. CDR3 coding DNA: TGCGCCAGCAGCTTACGACAAGGGAACACTGAAGCTTTCTTT.

The V call is TRBV18, the J call TRBJ1-2, with D maybe TRBD1 (5 bases). From germline, CDR1 is KGHSH and CDR2 LQKENI. CDR3 length: 13 amino acids. Trimming took off 7 bases at V and 8 bases at J, with 17 bases between the two ends. CDR3 sequence (DNA): TGTGCCAGCTTCACCGGGGGAGGAGAAGGCTACACCTTC. Its protein product is CASFTGGGEGYTF.

The chain uses TRBV5-5 and TRBJ2-1; 8 bases fit TRBD2. J gave up 4 bases and V 6 bases, and 12 bases lay outside the gene matches. CDR1 is SGHKS and CDR2 is YYEKEE in the germline V gene (reference sequence). The CDR3 is 16 residues long. CDR3 region: CASMGLSGGQYNEQFF. The DNA for the CDR3 is TGTGCCAGCATGGGTCTAAGCGGGGGTCAATACAATGAGCAGTTCTTC. The whole variable domain, remainder taken from reference TRBV5-5 and TRBJ2-1, is DAGVTQSPTHLIKTRGQQVTLRCSPISGHKSVSWYQQVLGQGPQFIFQYYEKEERGRGNFPDRFSARQFPNYSSELNVNALLLGDSALYLCASMGLSGGQYNEQFFGPGTRLTVL.

This rearrangement joins TRBV19 to TRBJ1-2; a possible D gene is TRBD1 (5 bases). The CDR3 has 16 residues. The germline V and J ends were trimmed by 4 bases and 3 bases, with 18 bases remaining between them. Germline V gene lookup returns CDR1 LNHDA and CDR2 SQIVND (reference sequence). CDR3 residues: CASSTPGQGGYYGYTF. CDR3 in DNA: TGTGCCAGTAGTACCCCCGGGCAGGGCGGTTACTATGGCTACACCTTC.

The genes are TRBV27 and TRBJ2-7; possible D gene TRBD2, 6 bases. This CDR3 has 14 amino acids. V dropped 6 bases and J dropped 0 bases, with 12 bases sitting between them. Germline lookup yields CDR1 MNHEY and CDR2 SMNVEV (reference sequence). CDR3: CASSLRGLSYEQYF. CDR3 nucleotide sequence: TGTGCCAGCAGCTTGCGGGGCCTCTCCTACGAGCAGTACTTC.

V and J are TRBV18 and TRBJ2-1; D is possibly TRBD1 (6 bases). In germline, CDR1 is KGHSH, CDR2 LQKENI. This CDR3 has 16 amino acids. Deletions cut 0 bases from V and 0 bases from J, with 9 bases between. CDR3 in amino acids: CASSPPDRSSYNEQFF. The CDR3 DNA reads as TGTGCCAGCTCACCACCTGACAGGAGCTCCTACAATGAGCAGTTCTTC.